The rows below give T cell receptor beta chains drawn from one sample of a study of blood T cell repertoires in COVID-19. Data came from immunoSEQ multiplex PCR; TCRdb stores just in-frame clones and leaves some out. Found here are some 420,000 clones, approximately 90% of them singletons; the top ten hold more than 0.95%. The source material was PBMCs or T cells enriched from blood (not recorded which). These receptors were taken from a man aged 30 to 39 who had recovered from COVID-19. Both conserved end residues are part of each CDR3. The D gene is left open where the match is weak. A row's size may be missing; if present it is once, few, many or a size class.

d_gene | j_gene | v_gene | abundance | CDR3nt | CDR3aa
. | TRBJ1-1 | TRBV10-3 | once | TGTGCCATCAGTGTCGGGGTATCTGAAGCTTTCTTT | CAISVGVSEAFF
TRBD2 | TRBJ2-7 | TRBV10-3 | . | TGTGCCATCAGTCAAGTAGCGGGAGTAGGCTACGAGCAGTACTTC | CAISQVAGVGYEQYF
TRBD2 | TRBJ2-5 | TRBV29-1 | . | TGCAGCGTGGAAGGGACTAGCGGGAGGGCCCTCCAAGAGACCCAGTACTTC | CSVEGTSGRALQETQYF
TRBD2 | TRBJ2-7 | TRBV24-1 | . | TGTGCCACCAGTGGGACTAGCGGGAGGGCCGCCTACGAGCAGTACTTC | CATSGTSGRAAYEQYF
TRBD1 | TRBJ2-7 | TRBV5-1 | . | TGCGCCAGCAGCTTGGGACAGGGCTTCAACGAGCAGTACTTC | CASSLGQGFNEQYF
. | TRBJ2-1 | TRBV27 | . | TGTGCCAGCAGTCTTTACAATGAGCAGTTCTTC | CASSLYNEQFF
TRBD1 | TRBJ2-7 | TRBV10-2 | . | TGCGCCAGCAGAGAGGGACAGGGAGGGTACGAGCAGTACTTC | CASREGQGGYEQYF
TRBD2 | TRBJ2-1 | TRBV4-1 | few | TGCGCCAGCAGCCAGGGGACTAGTTACAATGAGCAGTTCTTC | CASSQGTSYNEQFF
TRBD2 | TRBJ2-5 | TRBV10-1 | . | TGCGCCAGCCTAGCTGGGGGGGAAGAGACCCAGTACTTC | CASLAGGEETQYF
. | TRBJ2-7 | TRBV7-2 | . | TGTGCCAGCAGCCCCCGGACTAACCCCTACGAGCAGTACTTC | CASSPRTNPYEQYF
. | TRBJ1-6 | TRBV9 | . | TGTGCCAGCAGCTCTGGGACATTAGATTCACCCCTCCACTTT | CASSSGTLDSPLHF
. | TRBJ1-6 | TRBV7-9 | . | TGTGCCAGCAGCTTAGCCCCCAGTGTGGATTCACCCCTCCACTTT | CASSLAPSVDSPLHF
. | TRBJ1-2 | TRBV12-3/TRBV12-4 | once | TGTGCCAGCACCATGGACAACAACTATGGCTACACCTTC | CASTMDNNYGYTF
TRBD1 | TRBJ1-3 | TRBV5-6 | . | TGTGCCAGCAGCTTGGCGATTGGGACAGGGATAAACACCATATATTTT | CASSLAIGTGINTIYF
. | TRBJ1-1 | TRBV5-8 | . | TGTGCCAGCAGCTTCAGGGGAGTTGACCTGAACACTGAAGCTTTCTTT | CASSFRGVDLNTEAFF
TRBD2 | TRBJ2-1 | TRBV28 | . | TGTGCCAGCAGTTCTAGCGGGAGGCGGGGGAATGAGCAGTTCTTC | CASSSSGRRGNEQFF
TRBD2 | TRBJ2-1 | TRBV5-1 | . | TGCGCCAGCAGCTTGGGGACTAGCCGAACAATCAATGAGCAGTTCTTC | CASSLGTSRTINEQFF
. | TRBJ2-5 | TRBV5-1 | . | TGCGCCAGCAGCTTCCGGGGGCAAGAGACCCAGTACTTC | CASSFRGQETQYF
. | TRBJ2-7 | TRBV11-2 | . | TGTGCCAGCAGCTTAGATCTCTCTGGCAGCTCCTACGAGCAGTACTTC | CASSLDLSGSSYEQYF
TRBD2 | TRBJ2-7 | TRBV9 | once | TGTGCCAGCAGCGTAGGGGGCCTAGCGGGATTTTACGAGCAGTACTTC | CASSVGGLAGFYEQYF
. | TRBJ2-5 | TRBV19 | once | TGTGCCAGTAGTATATCGGGGACCAGGGGAGGGGGGACCCAGTACTTC | CASSISGTRGGGTQYF
. | TRBJ1-2 | TRBV5-1 | once | TGCGCCAGCAGCTTGTTAGCAGGGGAAAACTATGGCTACACCTTC | CASSLLAGENYGYTF
. | TRBJ2-7 | TRBV5-1 | . | TGCGCCAGCAGCTTGGATCGCGGGAAAGTCCGCGAGCAGTACTTC | CASSLDRGKVREQYF
. | TRBJ2-5 | TRBV4-2 | . | TGTGCCAGCAGCCAAGATTTGCGACAGAGACCGGAGACCCAGTACTTC | CASSQDLRQRPETQYF